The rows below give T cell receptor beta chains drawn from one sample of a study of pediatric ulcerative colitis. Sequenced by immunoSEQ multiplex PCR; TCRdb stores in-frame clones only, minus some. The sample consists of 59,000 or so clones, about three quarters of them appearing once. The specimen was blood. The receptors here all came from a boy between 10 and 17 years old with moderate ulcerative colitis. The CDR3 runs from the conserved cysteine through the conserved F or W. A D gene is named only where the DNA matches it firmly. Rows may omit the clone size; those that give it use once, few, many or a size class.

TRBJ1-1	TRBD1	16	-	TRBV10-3	TGTGCCATCAGTGAGTCGTTGGGGACAGGACACATTGAAGCTTTCTTT	CAISESLGTGHIEAFF
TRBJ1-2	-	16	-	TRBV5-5	TGTGCCAGCAGCACGGACGTATGGGCAGCGAACTATGGCTACACCTTC	CASSTDVWAANYGYTF
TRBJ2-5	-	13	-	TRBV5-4	TGTGCCAGCAGCTTGGAGCCTAGGGAGACCCAGTACTTC	CASSLEPRETQYF
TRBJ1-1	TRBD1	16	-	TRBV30	TGTGCCTGGGATCCATCCCCGACAGGGGATCTTGGTGAAGCTTTCTTT	CAWDPSPTGDLGEAFF
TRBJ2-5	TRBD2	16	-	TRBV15	TGTGCCACCAGCAGAGAACTAGCGGGGGTGACCCCGACCCAGTACTTC	CATSRELAGVTPTQYF
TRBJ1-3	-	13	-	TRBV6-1	TGTGCCAGCAACCAGGGAGGTGGAAACACCATATATTTT	CASNQGGGNTIYF
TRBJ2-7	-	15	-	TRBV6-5	TGTGCCAGCAGTTACTCCAGGACCATCTCCTACGAGCAGTACTTC	CASSYSRTISYEQYF
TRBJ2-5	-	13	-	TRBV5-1	TGCGCCAGCAGCTTGGCCCCAGAAGAGACCCAGTACTTC	CASSLAPEETQYF
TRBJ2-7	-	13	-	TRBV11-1	TGTGCCAGCAGCTTAGCGGGACTGAACGAGCAGTACTTC	CASSLAGLNEQYF
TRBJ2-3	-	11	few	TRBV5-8	TGTGCCAGCAGGAGGACAGATACGCAGTATTTT	CASRRTDTQYF
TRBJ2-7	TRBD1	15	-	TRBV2	TGTGCCAGCAGTCACAGGGGTCCACCAGCCTACGAGCAGTACTTC	CASSHRGPPAYEQYF
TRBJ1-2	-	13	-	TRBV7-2	TGTGCCAGCAGCCCAGCCGGGAACTATGGCTACACCTTC	CASSPAGNYGYTF
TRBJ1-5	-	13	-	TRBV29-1	TGCAGCGTTGGGTGGGGCGCCAATCAGCCCCAGCATTTT	CSVGWGANQPQHF
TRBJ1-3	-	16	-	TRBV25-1	TGTGCCAGCAGTGAATGGGGGGAGTTCTCTGGAAACACCATATATTTT	CASSEWGEFSGNTIYF
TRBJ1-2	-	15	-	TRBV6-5	TGTGCCAGCAGTTACCGGGTAGATCTCCTCTATGGCTACACCTTC	CASSYRVDLLYGYTF
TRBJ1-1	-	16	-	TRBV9	TGTGCCAGCAGCACCCCGGGAGGGGGGGTTGAAGATGAAGCTTTCTTT	CASSTPGGGVEDEAFF
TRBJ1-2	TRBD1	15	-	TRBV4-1	TGCGCCAGCAGCCAAGAGGCAGGGGGCATCTATGGCTACACCTTC	CASSQEAGGIYGYTF
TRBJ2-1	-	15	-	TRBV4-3	TGCGCCAGCAGCCAGATAGGTAGCTCCTACAATGAGCAGTTCTTC	CASSQIGSSYNEQFF
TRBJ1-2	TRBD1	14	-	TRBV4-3	TGCGCCAGCAGCCAAGAAGGACAGGCCCTCGGCTACACCTTC	CASSQEGQALGYTF
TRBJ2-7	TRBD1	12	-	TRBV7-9	TGTGCCAGCAGGGACAGGGGCTACGAGCAGTACTTC	CASRDRGYEQYF
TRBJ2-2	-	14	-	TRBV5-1	TGCGCCAGCAGCTTGGAGCGGGTCACCGGGGAGCTGTTTTTT	CASSLERVTGELFF
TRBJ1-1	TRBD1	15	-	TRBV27	TGTGCCAGCAGACCACTATCCGGGACAGGGACCGAAGCTTTCTTT	CASRPLSGTGTEAFF
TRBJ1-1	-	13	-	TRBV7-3	TGTGCCAGCGGGTTATCCGGGAACACTGAAGCTTTCTTT	CASGLSGNTEAFF
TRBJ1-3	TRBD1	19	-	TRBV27	TGTGCCAGCAGTTTACGCGTCCCGGGACAGAGAACCTCTGGAAACACCATATATTTT	CASSLRVPGQRTSGNTIYF
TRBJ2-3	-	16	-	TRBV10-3	TGTGCCATCAGTGGGAACAACCACCTAAGCACAGATACGCAGTATTTT	CAISGNNHLSTDTQYF
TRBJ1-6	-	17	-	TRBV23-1	TGCGCCAGCAGTCAATCGAGTCCGAGCTCCTATAATTCACCCCTCCACTTT	CASSQSSPSSYNSPLHF
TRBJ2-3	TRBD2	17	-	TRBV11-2	TGTGCCAGCAGCTTAGAGGGGGATAGCGGGAGCACAGATACGCAGTATTTT	CASSLEGDSGSTDTQYF
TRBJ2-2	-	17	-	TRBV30	TGTGCCTGGAGTAGGATGAGGGACAATTGGGGAACCGGGGAGCTGTTTTTT	CAWSRMRDNWGTGELFF
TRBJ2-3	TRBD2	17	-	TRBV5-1	TGCGCCAGCAGCCCCGGGGGGGCCCAGAAGAGCACAGATACGCAGTATTTT	CASSPGGAQKSTDTQYF
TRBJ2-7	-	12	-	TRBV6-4	TGTGCCACCCGGGACGCACCCTACGAGCAGTACTTC	CATRDAPYEQYF
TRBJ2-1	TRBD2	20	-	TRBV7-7	TGTGCCAGCAGCTTAGTAGGACTAGCGGGAGGGGACAGCTCCTACAATGAGCAGTTCTTC	CASSLVGLAGGDSSYNEQFF